Included here is one TCR beta chain sequence, with context. Its antigen is currently unknown. PCR or immunohistochemistry showed mismatch repair deficiency in every enrolled patient. The TCR-sequenced patients were three responders to pembrolizumab. The data were produced by immunoSEQ multiplex PCR, yet TCRdb's version contains in-frame clones alone and is incomplete. The sample includes about 120,000 clones, around 80% of them seen just once. These data are taken from a study of PD-1 blockade in mismatch repair-deficient tumors. Regarding the study as a whole: Rapid post-treatment expansion, then contraction, generally preceding radiologic response, marked tumor-resident clones.

The receptor's source is an adult with mismatch repair-deficient cancer. Specimen: peripheral blood, collected roughly 13 months after starting pembrolizumab.

Here the CDR3 reads CASRTGPGSNQPQHF. The CDR3 coding sequence is TGTGCCAGCAGGACCGGACCCGGGAGCAATCAGCCCCAGCATTTT. The chain joins TRBV27 to TRBJ1-5; the D is unclear. Germline V gene data show CDR1 as MNHEY and CDR2 as SMNVEV (reference sequence). The CDR3 runs 15 residues. V was cut by 6 bases and J by 1 base, with 13 bases left in between.